Included here is one TCR beta chain sequence, with context. J was trimmed by 0 bases and V by 4 bases; bases with no gene match: 8. This CDR3 has 16 amino acids. CDR1 and CDR2 (germline): MGHRA, YSYEKL. Only in-frame clones appear in the TCRdb table, and some are missing; sequencing was by immunoSEQ multiplex PCR. The sample yields tens of thousands of clones, around 92% seen once. This sample was included in a study of technical replicates of blood from several donors. This chain links TRBV4-1 with TRBJ1-1; 7 bases agree with TRBD1. The TCR was taken from a human donor in good health. The sample consisted of T cells isolated from PBMCs. CDR3: CASSRTGLPLNTEAFF. CDR3 in DNA: TGCGCCAGCAGCCGGACAGGCCTGCCATTGAACACTGAAGCTTTCTTT.